The 18 T cell receptor beta chains listed next were all sequenced from one sample in a study of blood T cell repertoires in COVID-19 (dated by TCRdb to the early 2020s). The library was made by the immunoSEQ multiplex PCR assay. TCRdb took over this immuneACCESS table, retaining in-frame rearrangements with V and J assigned. Such tables are incomplete; in checked studies, under half of the missing clones stem from an unresolved V gene, and the remainder is unexplained. The sample table records approximately 230,000 clones; around 88% of these occur just once. The top ten clones comprise around 15% of the sample. Input material: PBMCs or T cells enriched from blood (not recorded which). The receptors shown here come from a woman aged 50 to 60 with acute COVID-19.

This clone was counted a single time. The chain joins TRBV19 to TRBJ2-1, with 9 nucleotides matching TRBD1. Germline V gene data show CDR1 as LNHDA and CDR2 as SQIVND (reference sequence). V trimming: 3 bases; J trimming: 8 bases; junction bases outside the gene matches: 14. The CDR3 spans 17 residues. In DNA form, the CDR3 reads TGTGCCAGTAGTATGGGACAGGGTTCGGTTGTTTGGGATGAGCAGTTCTTC. The encoded protein is CASSMGQGSVVWDEQFF. The full variable domain, its missing parts supplied by reference TRBV19 and TRBJ2-1, is DGGITQSPKYLFRKEGQNVTLSCEQNLNHDAMYWYRQDPGQGLRLIYYSQIVNDFQKGDIAEGYSVSREKKESFPLTVTSAQKNPTAFYLCASSMGQGSVVWDEQFFGPGTRLTVL.

V usage is TRBV30 and J usage is TRBJ1-4, with D perhaps matching TRBD1 (6 bases). The V gene lost 2 bases and the J gene lost 7 bases, with 23 bases spanning the gap. The CDR3 consists of 17 residues. Looked up from germline, CDR1 is GTSNPN and CDR2 is SVGIG (reference sequence). The CDR3 is CAWSSIYTGKRGEKLFF. The CDR3 coding sequence is TGTGCCTGGAGTTCTATATATACAGGGAAGCGAGGTGAAAAACTGTTTTTT. The whole variable domain, filled in from reference TRBV30 and TRBJ1-4, reads SQTIHQWPATLVQPVGSPLSLECTVEGTSNPNLYWYRQAAGRGLQLLFYSVGIGQISSEVPQNLSASRPQDRQFILSSKKLLLSDSGFYLCAWSSIYTGKRGEKLFFGSGTQLSVL.

This chain uses TRBV28 with TRBJ2-1; no reliable D call. CDR1 is MDHEN and CDR2 is SYDVKM in the germline V gene. This CDR3 has 16 residues. V lost 6 bases and J lost 0, with 15 bases in between. The CDR3 coding sequence is TGTGCCAGCAGCCCGACTCACTTGAGCTCCTACAATGAGCAGTTCTTC. As protein: CASSPTHLSSYNEQFF.

V is TRBV5-5 and J is TRBJ1-1, with D unresolved. V shed 3 bases and J shed 1 base, with 13 bases lying between them. Germline V gene data show CDR1 as SGHKS and CDR2 as YYEKEE (reference sequence). The CDR3 sequence is 15 residues long. The CDR3 spells CASSSLDTRNTEAFF. DNA of the CDR3: TGTGCCAGCAGCTCTCTTGACACACGGAACACTGAAGCTTTCTTT.

CDR3 sequence (DNA): TGTGCCAGCAGCCCTCAAGGGGGGAACACCGGGGAGCTGTTTTTT. Its protein is CASSPQGGNTGELFF. The chain employs TRBV9 and TRBJ2-2, with D possibly being TRBD1 (6 bases). Germline values: CDR1 SGDLS, CDR2 YYNGEE. Trimming pared 4 bases from V and 1 base from J, leaving 11 bases between. The CDR3 runs to 15 residues.

The V gene is TRBV5-1, the J gene TRBJ2-5; 11 bases align to TRBD2. This CDR3 is 16 amino acids long. J was trimmed by 5 bases and V by 2 bases; bases with no gene match: 8. CDR1 and CDR2 from the germline V gene are SGHRS and YFSETQ. In nucleotides, the CDR3 is TGCGCCAGCAGCTTTAGCGGGAGGGCCTTGGGCGAGACCCAGTACTTC. Translating it yields CASSFSGRALGETQYF.

The chain combines TRBV27 with TRBJ1-5; 8 positions agree with TRBD1. Germline trimming cut 5 bases from V and 2 bases from J; bases unmatched to any gene: 5. The CDR3 length is 15 residues. Germline V gene lookup returns CDR1 MNHEY and CDR2 SMNVEV (reference sequence). The CDR3 DNA sequence: TGTGCCAGCAGTCCCCAGGGGGCTGGCAATCAGCCCCAGCATTTT. It codes for CASSPQGAGNQPQHF.

The chain has TRBV10-3 and TRBJ2-7, with 9 bases lining up with TRBD1. This CDR3 comprises 13 residues. Trimming removed 10 bases from V and 4 bases from J; junction bases left unmatched: 8. Germline V gene sequence: CDR1 ENHRY, CDR2 SYGVKD. CDR3 region: CATSGTGSYEQYF. The CDR3 DNA sequence: TGTGCCACTTCCGGGACAGGGAGTTACGAGCAGTACTTC.

V and J are TRBV2 and TRBJ2-3, with D possibly being TRBD2 (5 bases). V was shortened by 8 bases and J by 2 bases, with 23 bases between the two germline ends. This CDR3 has 17 amino acids. Germline CDR1 and CDR2: SNHLY and FYNNEI. The CDR3 reads CASFGKSWGTITDTQYF. CDR3 coding DNA: TGTGCCAGCTTCGGGAAGAGTTGGGGAACAATCACAGATACGCAGTATTTT.

The V gene is TRBV4-1, the J gene TRBJ2-1; 14 positions agree with TRBD2. J gave up 4 bases and V 4 bases, and 3 bases lay outside the gene matches. CDR3 length: 16 residues. CDR1 is MGHRA and CDR2 is YSYEKL in the germline V gene. CDR3 bases: TGCGCCAGCAGCCTTGGGACTAGCGGGAGTTACAATGAGCAGTTCTTC. Its protein is CASSLGTSGSYNEQFF.

This clone was recorded only once. This chain joins TRBV28 and TRBJ2-7; 8 bases line up with TRBD1. This CDR3 has 13 residues. Germline V CDR1 and CDR2: MDHEN, SYDVKM. V gave up 8 bases and J gave up 3 bases; unmatched junction bases: 6. The CDR3 bases are TGTGCCAGCCGGGCAGGGGGCCTCTACGAGCAGTACTTC. This translates into CASRAGGLYEQYF.

The V gene is TRBV4-1, the J gene TRBJ2-5; 8 nucleotides agree with TRBD2. J was trimmed by 4 bases and V by 5 bases; bases with no gene match: 12. CDR1 is MGHRA, CDR2 YSYEKL, per germline. The CDR3 runs to 16 residues. This CDR3 reads CASSVHLSGTGETQYF. The CDR3 DNA reads as TGCGCCAGCAGCGTCCACCTTAGCGGGACCGGAGAGACCCAGTACTTC.

The chain employs TRBV9 and TRBJ2-1, with D possibly TRBD2 on 6 matching bases. The CDR3 consists of 16 residues. Germline lookup yields CDR1 SGDLS and CDR2 YYNGEE. Trimming shortened V by 2 bases and J by 0 bases, and 12 bases separated the two germline ends. The CDR3 protein is CASSVSGLPSYNEQFF. In DNA form, the CDR3 reads TGTGCCAGCAGCGTCTCGGGACTCCCCTCCTACAATGAGCAGTTCTTC.

This clone has only one observation. The chain recombines TRBV28 with TRBJ2-2; 11 nucleotides line up with TRBD2. Per the germline V gene, CDR1 is MDHEN and CDR2 is SYDVKM. The CDR3 is made up of 16 amino acids. Trimming removed 6 bases from V and 3 bases from J; junction bases left unmatched: 6. CDR3 coding DNA: TGTGCCAGCAGCCTCACTAGCGGGGGTTACACCGGGGAGCTGTTTTTT. It encodes CASSLTSGGYTGELFF.

The rearrangement links TRBV19 to TRBJ2-7; a possible D gene is TRBD2 (5 bases). The germline V gene encodes CDR1 LNHDA and CDR2 SQIVND (reference sequence). V shed 5 bases and J shed 0 bases, with 11 bases lying between them. The CDR3 is made up of 14 amino acids. Here the CDR3 DNA reads TGTGCCAGTAGTTTGAGGGCGAGCTCCTACGAGCAGTACTTC. Amino acid sequence: CASSLRASSYEQYF.

The J gene is TRBJ2-1, the V gene TRBV5-4; perhaps TRBD1 as D (6 bases). V lost 4 bases and J lost 0, with 17 bases in between. Per germline, CDR1 SGHNT and CDR2 YYREEE (reference sequence). This CDR3 spans 17 amino acids. The CDR3 DNA sequence: TGTGCCAGCAGCCCATGGACAGTCCTAATCTCCTACAATGAGCAGTTCTTC. This encodes CASSPWTVLISYNEQFF.

This clone was seen many times. This chain connects TRBV7-3 to TRBJ2-1; tentatively, D is TRBD2 (7 bases). CDR1 is SGHTA and CDR2 is FQGTGA in the germline V gene. This CDR3 is 15 amino acids long. The ends were cut back, 6 bases at V and 4 bases at J, with 16 bases in the middle. The CDR3 DNA follows: TGTGCCAGCAGTCGCAGCGGGACAAAGTACAATGAGCAGTTCTTC. Protein product: CASSRSGTKYNEQFF.

This chain joins TRBV27 and TRBJ1-2, with a possible D match to TRBD1 (5 bases). The V end was cut by 6 bases, the J end by 5 bases, with 19 bases between. The CDR3 is 15 residues long. Germline V gives CDR1 MNHEY, CDR2 SMNVEV (reference sequence). The CDR3 DNA reads as TGTGCCAGCAGCCCCACAGGAAACAACCAATATGGCTACACCTTC. Protein: CASSPTGNNQYGYTF.